Listed below are T cell receptor beta chains from one sample, sequenced in a study of blood T cell repertoires in COVID-19. Profiled with immunoSEQ multiplex PCR; TCRdb holds only in-frame clones, not every one. The top ten hold 6.2% of the sample, which has 240,000 or so clones, about 90% seen once. Sequencing input: peripheral blood. The receptors here all came from a man in his sixties with acute or convalescent COVID-19. Each CDR3 is given with its conserved first and last residue. The D gene is left open where the match is weak. Some rows have no size entry. The others give once, few or many, or a class for an expanded clone.

>few|TRBV19|NA|TRBJ1-5
CASSNNPNQPQHF
TGTGCCAGTAGTAATAATCCGAATCAGCCCCAGCATTTT
>NA|TRBV27|NA|TRBJ2-7
CASFGGTGGGRGEQYF
TGTGCCAGCTTCGGAGGGACTGGGGGGGGGCGCGGCGAGCAGTACTTC
>once|TRBV19|NA|TRBJ2-3
CASSPTGDTQYF
TGTGCCAGTAGTCCCACTGGAGATACGCAGTATTTT
>NA|TRBV11-2|TRBD2|TRBJ2-7
CASRLAGEDYEQYF
TGTGCCAGCAGGTTAGCGGGAGAGGACTACGAGCAGTACTTC
>NA|TRBV6-1|NA|TRBJ2-3
CASSEAEVVYGNTDTQYF
TGTGCCAGCAGTGAAGCGGAGGTCGTTTACGGAAACACAGATACGCAGTATTTT
>NA|TRBV9|NA|TRBJ1-6
CASSAGAGGRGSPLHF
TGTGCCAGCAGCGCTGGGGCCGGGGGTCGCGGTTCACCCCTCCACTTT
>NA|TRBV4-2|NA|TRBJ1-1
CASSQDGGARTEAFF
TGTGCCAGCAGCCAAGATGGGGGCGCGCGGACTGAAGCTTTCTTT
>NA|TRBV7-2|TRBD1|TRBJ1-1
CASSPLQGANTEAFF
TGTGCCAGCAGCCCCTTACAGGGGGCGAACACTGAAGCTTTCTTT
>once|TRBV5-1|TRBD2|TRBJ2-1
CASSPTTSGSFEQFF
TGCGCCAGCAGCCCGACCACTAGCGGGTCCTTTGAGCAGTTCTTC
>NA|TRBV5-1|TRBD2|TRBJ2-1
CASSTASGRNEQFF
TGCGCCAGCAGCACGGCTAGCGGGCGCAATGAGCAGTTCTTC
>NA|TRBV7-2|TRBD1|TRBJ1-1
CASSPVGGANTEAFF
TGTGCCAGCAGCCCCGTAGGGGGCGCGAACACTGAAGCTTTCTTT
>NA|TRBV28|TRBD2|TRBJ2-1
CASSLGTSGRKEQFF
TGTGCCAGCAGTTTAGGGACTAGCGGGAGGAAAGAGCAGTTCTTC
>NA|TRBV27|NA|TRBJ2-1
CASSGIDSLSYNEQFF
TGTGCCAGCAGCGGTATCGACAGCCTCTCCTACAATGAGCAGTTCTTC
>NA|TRBV12-3/TRBV12-4|NA|TRBJ1-1
CASSFRGNTEAFF
TGTGCCAGCAGTTTCAGGGGAAACACTGAAGCTTTCTTT
>NA|TRBV5-1|NA|TRBJ1-2
CASSLEGRGFSSIDANYGYTF
TGCGCCAGCAGCTTGGAGGGCAGGGGTTTCAGCTCGATCGATGCTAACTATGGCTACACCTTC
>NA|TRBV27|NA|TRBJ2-2
CAAGRPDTGELFF
TGTGCCGCGGGTAGGCCAGACACCGGGGAGCTGTTTTTT
>NA|TRBV27|NA|TRBJ1-3
CASSQGGGNTIYF
TGTGCCAGCAGTCAAGGGGGTGGAAACACCATATATTTT
>NA|TRBV2|NA|TRBJ2-2
CASSSYRIQRGSTGELFF
TGTGCCAGCAGCAGCTACAGAATCCAAAGGGGGAGCACCGGGGAGCTGTTTTTT
>NA|TRBV3-1/TRBV3-2|TRBD2|TRBJ2-3
CASSQRGLATDTQYF
TGTGCCAGCAGCCAAAGGGGACTAGCGACAGATACGCAGTATTTT
>few|TRBV29-1|NA|TRBJ1-2
CSVEDAPQGLYGYTF
TGCAGCGTTGAAGATGCGCCGCAGGGCCTCTATGGCTACACCTTC
>NA|TRBV3-1/TRBV3-2|TRBD1|TRBJ2-7
CASRGTPTGDEQYF
TGTGCCAGCAGAGGGACACCCACAGGGGACGAGCAGTACTTC
>NA|TRBV5-1|TRBD1|TRBJ1-5
CASSLDRNSNQPQHF
TGCGCCAGCAGCCTGGACAGGAATAGCAATCAGCCCCAGCATTTT
>many|TRBV10-2|TRBD1|TRBJ2-7
CASSDSGQGYEQYF
TGCGCCAGCAGTGACTCGGGACAGGGCTACGAGCAGTACTTC
>NA|TRBV4-3|NA|TRBJ2-7
CASSQVLASRYEQYF
TGCGCCAGCAGCCAAGTCTTAGCGTCTCGCTACGAGCAGTACTTC
>NA|TRBV6-1|TRBD1|TRBJ1-2
CASSDTGTGGYGYTF
TGTGCCAGCAGTGACACCGGGACAGGGGGGTATGGCTACACCTTC
>NA|TRBV28|NA|TRBJ2-7
CASSYREGYYEQYF
TGTGCCAGCAGTTACAGGGAGGGTTACTACGAGCAGTACTTC
>NA|TRBV4-3|NA|TRBJ1-1
CASSQESYGTEAFF
TGCGCCAGCAGCCAAGAATCGTACGGCACTGAAGCTTTCTTT
>once|TRBV7-2|NA|TRBJ1-4
CASSPVATNEKLFF
TGTGCCAGCAGCCCCGTCGCAACTAATGAAAAACTGTTTTTT
>once|TRBV6-2/TRBV6-3|NA|TRBJ2-6
CASSYRSGRSSGANVLTF
TGTGCCAGCAGTTACAGGTCGGGTAGGAGCTCTGGGGCCAACGTCCTGACTTTC
>NA|TRBV7-9|TRBD2|TRBJ2-1
CASSLYSSGTGNEQFF
TGTGCCAGCAGCTTATACTCTAGCGGGACCGGCAATGAGCAGTTCTTC
>NA|TRBV27|TRBD1|TRBJ1-4
CASREGTGEKLFF
TGTGCCAGCAGAGAGGGGACAGGGGAAAAACTGTTTTTT
>NA|TRBV5-4|NA|TRBJ1-2
CASSPTVNYGYTF
TGTGCCAGCAGCCCGACAGTAAACTATGGCTACACCTTC